Each of the 2 T cell receptor beta chains below was sequenced from the same sample in a study of blood T cell repertoires in COVID-19 (dated by TCRdb to 2018 to 2020). The protocol used for the library was the immunoSEQ multiplex PCR assay. TCRdb took over this immuneACCESS table, retaining in-frame rearrangements with V and J assigned. Such tables are incomplete; in checked studies, under half of the missing clones stem from an unresolved V gene, and the remainder is unexplained. The sample yields 150,000 to 200,000 clones; approximately 91% were counted once. The leading ten clones occupy about 6.7% of the sample. Sequenced sample: peripheral blood. These receptors all stem from a middle-aged man with acute or convalescent COVID-19.

This rearrangement joins TRBV6-6 to TRBJ1-2; 9 nucleotides agree with TRBD1. V was pared by 5 bases and J by 5 bases, with 6 bases of the junction left unmatched. The germline gives CDR1 MNHNY, CDR2 SVGAGI (reference sequence). The CDR3 sequence is 14 residues long. The CDR3 protein is CASSKPGQGYGYTF. For the CDR3, the DNA is TGTGCCAGCAGTAAACCGGGACAGGGATATGGCTACACCTTC.

V usage is TRBV6-5 and J usage is TRBJ1-2; no clear D. Germline lookup yields CDR1 MNHEY and CDR2 SVGAGI. V gave up 2 bases and J gave up 4 bases, with 14 bases separating them. This CDR3 has 15 residues. CDR3 sequence reads: CASSYGEASIYGYTF. The CDR3 DNA is TGTGCCAGCAGTTACGGAGAGGCGTCAATCTATGGCTACACCTTC.